The clone carrying this T cell receptor (beta chain) has just one count. Clinical histories supplied by participants themselves formed the basis of cohort assignment. The CDR3 loop spans 14 amino acids. Germline CDR1 reads LNHDA; CDR2 reads SQIVND (reference sequence). V gave up 6 bases and J gave up 1 base; unmatched junction bases: 4. These data originate in a study of blood T cell repertoires in COVID-19. Methods used by the authors: By means of reference gene primer amplification, nucleated cell counts were estimated. Data came from immunoSEQ multiplex PCR; TCRdb stores just in-frame clones and leaves some out. That table is the source of V, J and clone size, and D and trimming were worked out from the DNA. The repertoire includes nearly 250,000 clones, about 82% of them detected once, and approximately 2.1% sits in the top ten.

The chain combines TRBV19 with TRBJ2-3; 7 bases fit TRBD1. The origin of this receptor is a woman aged 50 to 65 who had recovered from COVID-19. The specimen was PBMCs or T cells enriched from blood (not recorded which). The CDR3 region has the DNA TGTGCCAGTAGGGCGACAGGGCGCACAGATACGCAGTATTTT. Residues: CASRATGRTDTQYF. Filled out from reference TRBV19 and TRBJ2-3, the complete variable domain reads DGGITQSPKYLFRKEGQNVTLSCEQNLNHDAMYWYRQDPGQGLRLIYYSQIVNDFQKGDIAEGYSVSREKKESFPLTVTSAQKNPTAFYLCASRATGRTDTQYFGPGTRLTVL.